The 18 T cell receptor beta chains below all came from one sample that was sequenced in a study of CD8 T cells in Susac syndrome. cDNA came from about 0.5 to 1 ug RNA primed by random hexamers. TCRdb recomputed calls from the immunoSEQ multiplex PCR reads with MiXCR, one row per CDR3 protein. The sample holds 240,000 or so distinct CDR3 sequences, approximately 95% seen once. The sequencing sample was made of CD4+ T cells from PBMCs. These receptors all come from a human donor with Susac syndrome.

The chain employs TRBV28 and TRBJ1-2, with 7 positions matching TRBD1. J lost 4 bases, V lost 5 bases, and 4 bases had no gene match. CDR3 length: 13 amino acids. CDR1 and CDR2 (germline): MDHEN, SYDVKM. The CDR3 here is CASSKTGFYGYTF. CDR3 in DNA: TGTGCCAGCAGTAAGACAGGGTTCTATGGCTACACCTTC.

This clonotype was seen once. The chain couples TRBV20-1 to TRBJ2-3, with a tentative D call TRBD2 (5 bases). Trimming shortened V by 5 bases and J by 4 bases, and 10 bases separated the two germline ends. This CDR3 contains 12 residues. Germline V lookup: CDR1 DFQATT, CDR2 SNEGSKA (reference sequence). The CDR3 sequence: CSAGPGSDTQYF. The CDR3 DNA is TGCAGTGCTGGCCCGGGATCAGATACGCAGTATTTT.

The V and J genes are TRBV7-6 and TRBJ2-7; TRBD1 agrees at 8 bases. The CDR3 is 13 residues long. Germline V gives CDR1 SGHVS, CDR2 FNYEAQ. With V trimmed by 5 bases and J by 7 bases, 7 bases remained unmatched. The CDR3: CASSPGRDREQYF. CDR3 sequence (DNA): TGTGCCAGCAGCCCAGGCCGGGACAGGGAGCAGTACTTC.

The rearrangement joins TRBV10-3 to TRBJ2-6; D is unresolved. V was pared by 8 bases and J by 2 bases, with 4 bases between. The CDR3 has 12 residues. From germline, CDR1 is ENHRY and CDR2 SYGVKD. This CDR3 is CAISTGANVLTF. For the CDR3, the DNA is TGTGCCATCTCTACTGGGGCCAACGTCCTGACTTTC.

The J gene is TRBJ1-5, the V gene TRBV28; the D is unclear. V was shortened by 7 bases and J by 1 base, with 11 bases between the two germline ends. The CDR3 sequence is 14 residues long. Germline CDR1 MDHEN, CDR2 SYDVKM. CDR3 loop: CASIASLSNQPQHF. The CDR3 bases are TGTGCCAGCATTGCCAGCCTAAGCAATCAGCCCCAGCATTTT.

This clonotype has only one observation. This sequence joins TRBV3-1 and TRBJ1-5; D might be TRBD1 (5 bases). Germline V gene data show CDR1 as LGHDT and CDR2 as YNNKEL (reference sequence). The germline V and J ends were trimmed by 0 bases and 7 bases, with 10 bases remaining between them. The CDR3 has 14 residues. CDR3 in amino acids: CASSQDRVGQPQHF. For the CDR3, the DNA is TGTGCCAGCAGCCAAGACAGGGTCGGCCAGCCCCAGCATTTT.

This sequence joins TRBV12-3 or TRBV12-4 and TRBJ2-1, with 10 bases lining up with TRBD1. The J segment lost 8 bases and the V segment lost 5 bases, leaving 9 bases of the junction unmatched. This CDR3 comprises 15 residues. The CDR3 coding sequence is TGTGCCAGCAGTCAACGACAGGGGGCTAACGATGAGCAGTTCTTC. Its protein product is CASSQRQGANDEQFF.

V is TRBV12-3 or TRBV12-4 and J is TRBJ2-1, with D perhaps given as TRBD1 or TRBD2 (6 bases each). The V and J ends lost 3 bases and 6 bases respectively, with 15 bases between them. CDR3 size: 15 residues. DNA for the CDR3: TGTGCCAGCAGTTTGCGACAGGAGGGGTCCAATGAGCAGTTCTTC. Protein sequence: CASSLRQEGSNEQFF.

The rearrangement uses TRBV7-8 and TRBJ2-2; 7 positions match TRBD1. The CDR3 runs to 16 residues. Germline V gives CDR1 SGHVS, CDR2 FQNEAQ. V gave up 5 bases and J gave up 2 bases; unmatched junction bases: 8. CDR3 amino acids: CASSTAGTVNTGELFF. The CDR3 DNA reads as TGTGCCAGCAGCACCGCCGGGACAGTAAACACCGGGGAGCTGTTTTTT.

The chain carries TRBV18 and TRBJ2-5; D uncertain. Germline-derived CDR1 and CDR2 are KGHSH and LQKENI. Trimming cost V 4 bases and J 2 bases, with 8 bases left between them. The CDR3 runs to 13 residues. The CDR3 spells CASSLMTQETQYF. The CDR3 nucleotides are TGTGCCAGCTCACTGATGACACAAGAGACCCAGTACTTC.

The chain combines TRBV20-1 with TRBJ1-5, with 7 positions matching TRBD1. The CDR3 extends over 15 amino acids. CDR1 is DFQATT and CDR2 is SNEGSKA in the germline V gene (reference sequence). Losses at the gene ends were 3 bases for V and 3 bases for J; bases not matched to a gene: 8. The CDR3 region has the DNA TGCAGTGCTAGGTTGCCGGGACAGCACAATCAGCCCCAGCATTTT. It yields the protein CSARLPGQHNQPQHF.

The chain is built from TRBV5-1 and TRBJ1-1; no clear D. The CDR3 spans 13 residues. Per the germline V gene, CDR1 is SGHRS and CDR2 is YFSETQ. V lost 2 bases and J lost 0, with 5 bases in between. CDR3 region: CASSFQLNTEAFF. DNA for the CDR3: TGCGCCAGCAGCTTTCAGCTGAACACTGAAGCTTTCTTT.

J is TRBJ2-3 and V is TRBV28; TRBD1 agrees at 11 bases. The CDR3 runs 15 residues. Germline V gene sequence: CDR1 MDHEN, CDR2 SYDVKM. V gave up 8 bases and J gave up 3 bases; unmatched junction bases: 7. CDR3 coding DNA: TGTGCCAGCCTAGGGACAGGGGGTGCGACAGATACGCAGTATTTT. This sequence encodes CASLGTGGATDTQYF.

The chain couples TRBV24-1 to TRBJ1-2; no clear D. V lost 1 base and J 6 bases, leaving 8 bases between the germline ends. In germline, CDR1 is KGHDR, CDR2 SFDVKD. The CDR3 consists of 13 residues. CDR3 sequence reads: CATSDFTGDGYTF. CDR3 nucleotide sequence: TGTGCCACCAGTGATTTTACCGGGGATGGCTACACCTTC.

This rearrangement joins TRBV29-1 to TRBJ2-5; no clear D gene. CDR3 length: 13 residues. Trimming left V 4 bases short and J 1 base short, with 10 bases between. Germline V lookup: CDR1 SQVTM, CDR2 ANQGSEA. The DNA of the CDR3 is TGCAGCGTTGTCAGCCGCACCCAAGAGACCCAGTACTTC. Amino acids: CSVVSRTQETQYF. The full variable domain, completed using reference TRBV29-1 and TRBJ2-5, is SAVISQKPSRDICQRGTSLTIQCQVDSQVTMMFWYRQQPGQSLTLIATANQGSEATYESGFVIDKFPISRPNLTFSTLTVSNMSPEDSSIYLCSVVSRTQETQYFGPGTRLLVL.

The chain combines TRBV6-5 with TRBJ2-3, with a tentative D call TRBD1 (6 bases). The V gene lost 2 bases and the J gene lost 2 bases, with 17 bases spanning the gap. This CDR3 has 17 amino acids. CDR1 is MNHEY, CDR2 SVGAGI, per germline. The CDR3 sequence is CASSYPTGLLFTDTQYF. CDR3 DNA sequence: TGTGCCAGCAGTTACCCGACAGGCCTCTTATTCACAGATACGCAGTATTTT.

DNA for the CDR3: TGTGCCAGCAGCGTAGACGGGAGGGACTCCTACGAGCAGTACTTC. Translation: CASSVDGRDSYEQYF. This chain connects TRBV9 to TRBJ2-7, with TRBD2 matching 8 bases. Germline V gene data show CDR1 as SGDLS and CDR2 as YYNGEE. The CDR3 covers 15 residues. After removal of 0 bases from V and 0 bases from J, the junction contained 2 bases not matched to a gene.

This chain connects TRBV29-1 to TRBJ2-7; 11 positions match TRBD2. The V gene end was trimmed by 5 bases and the J gene end by 0 bases; junction bases not matched to a gene: 9. The CDR3 consists of 16 residues. Germline V gene sequence: CDR1 SQVTM, CDR2 ANQGSEA. This CDR3 is CSVLASGGTSSYEQYF. The CDR3 nucleotides are TGCAGCGTTCTCGCTAGCGGGGGGACTAGCTCCTACGAGCAGTACTTC.